The source of this TCR beta chain is a study of blood T cell dynamics during melanoma immunotherapy. About the study: First-line therapy was either pembrolizumab or nivolumab with ipilimumab for metastatic melanoma.

Noted time point: week 3, after first cycle of checkpoint inhibitor. Prior systemic cancer therapy, immunosuppressant use and other active malignancies excluded patients. Some clones are missing from TCRdb's copy, which holds only in-frame ones; the method was immunoSEQ multiplex PCR. Among several thousand clones listed, around 82% were seen once. The receptor was isolated from a human donor with melanoma. The sample in question was blood, obtained from a patient treated with checkpoint blockade.

As DNA, the CDR3 is TGTGCCAGCCACAGGGCGGGACAGGGGGCCTACGAGCAGTACTTC. It translates to CASHRAGQGAYEQYF. J is TRBJ2-7 and V is TRBV28; TRBD1 agrees at 11 bases. Germline V gives CDR1 MDHEN, CDR2 SYDVKM. Unmatched junction bases numbered 8, after V lost 8 bases and J lost 2 bases. This CDR3 has 15 amino acids.